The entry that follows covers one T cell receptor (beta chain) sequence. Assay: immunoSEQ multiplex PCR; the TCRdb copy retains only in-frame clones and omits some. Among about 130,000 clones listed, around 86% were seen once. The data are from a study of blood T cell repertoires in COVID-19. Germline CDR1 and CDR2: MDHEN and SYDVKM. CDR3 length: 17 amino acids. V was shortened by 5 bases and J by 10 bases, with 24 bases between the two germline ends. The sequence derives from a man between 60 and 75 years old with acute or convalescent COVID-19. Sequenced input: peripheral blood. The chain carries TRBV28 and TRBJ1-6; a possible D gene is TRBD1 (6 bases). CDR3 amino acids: CASSTSVRSLRGSPLHF. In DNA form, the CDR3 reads TGTGCCAGCAGTACCTCCGTTCGGAGCCTCAGGGGATCACCCCTCCACTTT. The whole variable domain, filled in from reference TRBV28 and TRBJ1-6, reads DVKVTQSSRYLVKRTGEKVFLECVQDMDHENMFWYRQDPGLGLRLIYFSYDVKMKEKGDIPEGYSVSREKKERFSLILESASTNQTSMYLCASSTSVRSLRGSPLHFGNGTRLTVT.